The entry below gives a single T cell receptor (beta chain) sequence along with its context. This CDR3 region has 19 residues. The PCR used 60 Vbeta and 13 Jbeta primers. Repertoires were generated with immunoSEQ multiplex PCR, while TCRdb's copy carries only in-frame clones and drops some. Of more than 140,000 clones listed, roughly 79% are singletons. The sample is drawn from a study of cytomegalovirus exposure and HLA in healthy donors. The chain uses TRBV21-1 and TRBJ2-1; whether TRBD2, the table's D call, matches the DNA was not checked. TRBV21-1 has pseudogene status. The clonotype comes from a male donor in good health and CMV-seronegative. Sample: PBMCs. The CDR3, as DNA: TGTGCCAGCAGCAGATGGGGCCTAGCGGGGCCCCGATTCCACAATGAGCAGTTCTTC. Residues: CASSRWGLAGPRFHNEQFF.